This T cell receptor (beta chain) is drawn from a study of shared clonotypes between healthy human individuals. Study-level information: Each donor's CD4 naive and CD4 memory cells filled three plates apiece, CD8 naive two, and CD8 memory one. Study results and caveats: Non-shared clonotypes displayed generation probabilities falling below those of clonotypes present in all four donors.

An even split of each subset's genomic DNA across several immunoSEQ plates was performed. Repertoires were generated with immunoSEQ multiplex PCR, while TCRdb's copy carries only in-frame clones and drops some. The table includes roughly 590,000 clones, roughly 96% detected once. On this clone: Its antigen is not known.

Germline values: CDR1 SGHDT, CDR2 YYEEEE. The length of the CDR3 is 14 residues. Trimming took off 2 bases at V and 2 bases at J, with 7 bases between the two ends. CD45RO negativity and positive selection for CCR7 defined naive CD8 cells, a population that excluded terminally differentiated effector memory CD45RA+ cells. V usage is TRBV5-6 and J usage is TRBJ2-2, with D unclear. What was sequenced was naive CD8+ T cells sorted from blood. The source is a woman in her 30s in good health. The CDR3 spells CASSFDLNTGELFF. Written as DNA, the CDR3 is TGTGCCAGCAGCTTTGACTTAAACACCGGGGAGCTGTTTTTT. Full variable domain (rest looked up from reference TRBV5-6 and TRBJ2-2): DAGVTQSPTHLIKTRGQQVTLRCSPKSGHDTVSWYQQALGQGPQFIFQYYEEEERQRGNFPDRFSGHQFPNYSSELNVNALLLGDSALYLCASSFDLNTGELFFGEGSRLTVL.